This T cell receptor beta chain was documented in a study of OX40 agonist ivuxolimab in advanced cancers. In the study overall: Patients with prior anti-PD-1, anti-PD-L1 or anti-CTLA-4 therapy were eligible; 35% to 45% had some. One patient with hepatocellular carcinoma and two with cutaneous melanoma, three in all, had partial responses.

Clones were sequenced by immunoSEQ multiplex PCR, and TCRdb holds only the in-frame ones, with some missing. The sample lists around 11,000 clones; just under 75% were seen once. Germline V gene lookup returns CDR1 KGHSH and CDR2 LQKENI. Deletions cut 2 bases from V and 2 bases from J, with 13 bases between. The CDR3 contains 16 residues. V gene TRBV18 combines with J gene TRBJ2-1, with a weak D call TRBD2 (6 bases). The sequences come from CD4+ or CD8+ T cells sorted from blood, collected in a trial of the OX40 agonist ivuxolimab. The TCR originated in an adult with an advanced solid tumor such as melanoma, head and neck, liver or kidney cancer. CDR3 nucleotide sequence: TGTGCCAGCTCACCAGGGTCGGGAGCGCCCTACAATGAGCAGTTCTTC. It is translated as CASSPGSGAPYNEQFF.